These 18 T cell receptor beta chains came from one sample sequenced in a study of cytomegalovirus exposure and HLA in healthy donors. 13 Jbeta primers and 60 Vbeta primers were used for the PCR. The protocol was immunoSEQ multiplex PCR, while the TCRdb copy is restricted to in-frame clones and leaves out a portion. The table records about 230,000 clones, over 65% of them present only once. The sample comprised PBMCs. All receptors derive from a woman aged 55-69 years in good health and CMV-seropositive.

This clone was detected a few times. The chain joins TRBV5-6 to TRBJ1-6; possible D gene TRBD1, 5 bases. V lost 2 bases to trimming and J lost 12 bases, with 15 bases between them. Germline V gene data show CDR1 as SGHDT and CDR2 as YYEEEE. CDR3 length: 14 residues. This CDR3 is CASSFRSGWGPLHF. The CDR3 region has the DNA TGTGCCAGCAGCTTTCGCTCAGGGTGGGGACCCCTCCACTTT.

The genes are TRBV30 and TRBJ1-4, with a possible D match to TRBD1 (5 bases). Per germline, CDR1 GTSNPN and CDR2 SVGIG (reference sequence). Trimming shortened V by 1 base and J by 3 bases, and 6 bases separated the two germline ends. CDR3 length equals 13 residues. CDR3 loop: CAWSARANEKLFF. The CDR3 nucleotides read TGTGCCTGGAGTGCCAGGGCTAATGAAAAACTGTTTTTT.

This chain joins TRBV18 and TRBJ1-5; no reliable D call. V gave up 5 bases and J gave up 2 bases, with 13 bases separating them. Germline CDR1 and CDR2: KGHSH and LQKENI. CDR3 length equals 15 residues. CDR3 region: CASSGPVGGNQPQHF. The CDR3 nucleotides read TGTGCCAGCTCAGGGCCAGTCGGTGGCAATCAGCCCCAGCATTTT. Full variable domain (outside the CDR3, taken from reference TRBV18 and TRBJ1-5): NAGVMQNPRHLVRRRGQEARLRCSPMKGHSHVYWYRQLPEEGLKFMVYLQKENIIDESGMPKERFSAEFPKEGPSILRIQQVVRGDSAAYFCASSGPVGGNQPQHFGDGTRLSIL.

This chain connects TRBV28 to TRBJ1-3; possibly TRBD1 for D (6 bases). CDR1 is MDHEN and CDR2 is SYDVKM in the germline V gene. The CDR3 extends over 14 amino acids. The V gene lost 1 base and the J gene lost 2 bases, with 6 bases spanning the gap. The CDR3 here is CASSLSGAGNTIYF. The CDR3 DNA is TGTGCCAGCAGTTTATCAGGGGCTGGAAACACCATATATTTT.

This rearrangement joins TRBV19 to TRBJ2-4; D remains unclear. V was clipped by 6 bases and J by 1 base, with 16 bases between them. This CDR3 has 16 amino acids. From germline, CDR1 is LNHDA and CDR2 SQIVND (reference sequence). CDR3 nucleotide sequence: TGTGCCAGTAGCCCTACACCGTCCGGGGCCAAAAACATTCAGTACTTC. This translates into CASSPTPSGAKNIQYF.

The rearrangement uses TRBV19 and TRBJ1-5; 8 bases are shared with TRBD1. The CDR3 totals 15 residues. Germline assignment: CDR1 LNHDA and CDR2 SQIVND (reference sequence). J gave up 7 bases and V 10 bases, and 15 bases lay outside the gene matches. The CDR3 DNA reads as TGTGCCACCTTACCCCTTGGACAGGGCTCACAGCCCCAGCATTTT. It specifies CATLPLGQGSQPQHF.

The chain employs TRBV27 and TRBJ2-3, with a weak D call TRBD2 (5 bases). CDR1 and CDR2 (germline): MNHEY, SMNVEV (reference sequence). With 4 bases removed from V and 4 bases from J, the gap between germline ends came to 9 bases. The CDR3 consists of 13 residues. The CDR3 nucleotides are TGTGCCAGCAGTTCACTAGTCTCAGATACGCAGTATTTT. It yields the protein CASSSLVSDTQYF.

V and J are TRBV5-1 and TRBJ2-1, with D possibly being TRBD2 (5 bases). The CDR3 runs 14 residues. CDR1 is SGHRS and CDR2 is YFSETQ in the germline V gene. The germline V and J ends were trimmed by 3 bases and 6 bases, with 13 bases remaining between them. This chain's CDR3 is CASSSATMGNEQFF. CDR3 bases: TGCGCCAGCAGCTCCGCGACTATGGGCAATGAGCAGTTCTTC.

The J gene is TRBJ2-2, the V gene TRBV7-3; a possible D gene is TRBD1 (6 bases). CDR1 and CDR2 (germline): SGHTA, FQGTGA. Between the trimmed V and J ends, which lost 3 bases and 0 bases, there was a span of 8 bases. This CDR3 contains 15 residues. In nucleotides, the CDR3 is TGTGCCAGCAGCTTCGCAGGGGCGAACACCGGGGAGCTGTTTTTT. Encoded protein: CASSFAGANTGELFF.

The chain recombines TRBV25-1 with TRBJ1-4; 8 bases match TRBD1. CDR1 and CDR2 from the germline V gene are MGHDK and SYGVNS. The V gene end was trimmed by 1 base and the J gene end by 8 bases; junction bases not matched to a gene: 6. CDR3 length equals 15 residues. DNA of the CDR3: TGTGCCAGCAGTGAATGGAGGGCAGGGGGCGAAAAACTGTTTTTT. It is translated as CASSEWRAGGEKLFF.

CDR3 sequence (DNA): TGTGCCAGTAGTATGAGGAACACTGAAGCTTTCTTT. Protein: CASSMRNTEAFF. The rearrangement uses TRBV19 and TRBJ1-1; the D is unclear. The germline V and J ends were trimmed by 3 bases and 1 base, with 3 bases remaining between them. This CDR3 region has 12 residues. In germline, CDR1 is LNHDA, CDR2 SQIVND (reference sequence).

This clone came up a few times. The CDR3 protein is CAWSSSGRYTF. The CDR3 DNA is TGTGCCTGGAGTTCGAGCGGCAGGTACACCTTC. The chain has TRBV30 and TRBJ1-2, with no clear D. This CDR3 contains 11 residues. Germline CDR1 is GTSNPN and CDR2 is SVGIG (reference sequence). Deletions cut 2 bases from V and 11 bases from J, with 12 bases between.

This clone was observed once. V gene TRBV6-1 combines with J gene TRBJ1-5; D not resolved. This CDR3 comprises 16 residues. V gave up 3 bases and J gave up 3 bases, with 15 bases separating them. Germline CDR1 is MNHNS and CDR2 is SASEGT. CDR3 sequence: CASSESRRVANQPQHF. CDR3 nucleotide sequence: TGTGCCAGCAGTGAGTCTCGACGGGTTGCCAATCAGCCCCAGCATTTT.

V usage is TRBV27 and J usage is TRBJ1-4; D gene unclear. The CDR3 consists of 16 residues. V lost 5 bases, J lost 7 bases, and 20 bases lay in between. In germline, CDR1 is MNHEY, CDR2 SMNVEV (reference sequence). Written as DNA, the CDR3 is TGTGCCAGCAGTACCAGACACTCTCTGTTTGGTGAAAAACTGTTTTTT. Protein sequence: CASSTRHSLFGEKLFF.

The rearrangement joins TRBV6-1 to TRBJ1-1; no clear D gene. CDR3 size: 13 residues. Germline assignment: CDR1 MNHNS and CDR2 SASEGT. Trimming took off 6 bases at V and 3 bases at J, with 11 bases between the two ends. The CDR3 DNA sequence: TGTGCCAGCAGGAGGGTCGGGGACACTGAAGCTTTCTTT. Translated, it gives CASRRVGDTEAFF.

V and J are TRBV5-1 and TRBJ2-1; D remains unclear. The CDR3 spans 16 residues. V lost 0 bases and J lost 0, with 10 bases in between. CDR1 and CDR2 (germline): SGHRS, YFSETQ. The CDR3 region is CASSLGSLASYNEQFF. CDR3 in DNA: TGCGCCAGCAGCTTGGGCAGTCTGGCCTCCTACAATGAGCAGTTCTTC. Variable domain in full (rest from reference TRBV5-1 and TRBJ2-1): KAGVTQTPRYLIKTRGQQVTLSCSPISGHRSVSWYQQTPGQGLQFLFEYFSETQRNKGNFPGRFSGRQFSNSRSEMNVSTLELGDSALYLCASSLGSLASYNEQFFGPGTRLTVL.

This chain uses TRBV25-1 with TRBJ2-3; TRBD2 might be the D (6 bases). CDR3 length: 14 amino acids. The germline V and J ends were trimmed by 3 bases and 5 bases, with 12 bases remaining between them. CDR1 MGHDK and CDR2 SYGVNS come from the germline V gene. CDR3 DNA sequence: TGTGCCAGCAGTGACCACTGGGGGGTAGATACGCAGTATTTT. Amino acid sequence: CASSDHWGVDTQYF.

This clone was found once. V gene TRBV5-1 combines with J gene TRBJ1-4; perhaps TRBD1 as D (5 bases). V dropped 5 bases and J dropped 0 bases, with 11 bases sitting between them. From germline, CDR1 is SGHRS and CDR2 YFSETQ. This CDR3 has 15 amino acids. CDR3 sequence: CASRYGQPTNEKLFF. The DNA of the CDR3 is TGCGCCAGCAGGTATGGACAACCAACTAATGAAAAACTGTTTTTT.